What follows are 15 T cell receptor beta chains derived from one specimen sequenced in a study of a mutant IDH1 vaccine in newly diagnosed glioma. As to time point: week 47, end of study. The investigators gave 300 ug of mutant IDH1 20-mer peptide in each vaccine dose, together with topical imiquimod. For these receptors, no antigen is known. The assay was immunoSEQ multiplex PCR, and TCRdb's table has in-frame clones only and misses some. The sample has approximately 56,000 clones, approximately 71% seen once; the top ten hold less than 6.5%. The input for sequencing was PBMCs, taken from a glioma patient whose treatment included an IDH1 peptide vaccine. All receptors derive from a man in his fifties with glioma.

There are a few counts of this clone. CDR3 region: CASSPRGVSQETQYF. DNA of the CDR3: TGTGCCAGCAGCCCCAGGGGAGTGAGTCAAGAGACCCAGTACTTC. The chain joins TRBV9 to TRBJ2-5; weak D call: TRBD1 (6 bases). The length of the CDR3 is 15 residues. With 4 bases removed from V and 2 bases from J, the gap between germline ends came to 15 bases. Germline V CDR1 and CDR2: SGDLS, YYNGEE.

DNA of the CDR3: TGTGCCAGCAGCTTCGGACCGAACCAAGAGACCCAGTACTTC. This sequence encodes CASSFGPNQETQYF. The chain is built from TRBV7-9 and TRBJ2-5, with D uncertain. Trimming cost V 3 bases and J 0 bases, with 8 bases left between them. Looked up from germline, CDR1 is SEHNR and CDR2 is FQNEAQ (reference sequence). The CDR3 loop spans 14 amino acids.

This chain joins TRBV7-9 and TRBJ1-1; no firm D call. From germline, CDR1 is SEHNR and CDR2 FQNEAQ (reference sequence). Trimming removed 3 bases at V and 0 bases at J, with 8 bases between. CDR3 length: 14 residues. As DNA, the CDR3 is TGTGCCAGCAGCTTGGAGGGATTGAACACTGAAGCTTTCTTT. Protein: CASSLEGLNTEAFF.

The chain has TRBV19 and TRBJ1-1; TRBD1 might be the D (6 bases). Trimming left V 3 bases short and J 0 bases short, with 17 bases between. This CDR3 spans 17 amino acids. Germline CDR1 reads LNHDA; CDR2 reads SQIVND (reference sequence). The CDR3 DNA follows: TGTGCCAGTAGTATTACCCCAAACAGGGCCTTGAACACTGAAGCTTTCTTT. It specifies CASSITPNRALNTEAFF.

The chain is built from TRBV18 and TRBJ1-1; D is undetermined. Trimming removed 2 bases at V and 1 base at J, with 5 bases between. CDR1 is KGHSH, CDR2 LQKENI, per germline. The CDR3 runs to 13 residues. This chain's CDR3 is CASSPNPNTEAFF. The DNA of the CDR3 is TGTGCCAGCTCACCAAACCCGAACACTGAAGCTTTCTTT.

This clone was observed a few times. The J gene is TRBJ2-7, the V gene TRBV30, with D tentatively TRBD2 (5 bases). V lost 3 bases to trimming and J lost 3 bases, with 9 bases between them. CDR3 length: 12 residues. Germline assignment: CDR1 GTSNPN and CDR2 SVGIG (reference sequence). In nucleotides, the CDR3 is TGTGCCTGGAGCCCAACTAGCTACGAGCAGTACTTC. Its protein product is CAWSPTSYEQYF.

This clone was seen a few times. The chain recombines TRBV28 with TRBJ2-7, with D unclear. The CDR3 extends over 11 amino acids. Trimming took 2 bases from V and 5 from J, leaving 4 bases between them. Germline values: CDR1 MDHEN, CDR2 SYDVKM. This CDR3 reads CASSLGDEQYF. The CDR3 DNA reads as TGTGCCAGCAGTTTAGGGGACGAGCAGTACTTC.

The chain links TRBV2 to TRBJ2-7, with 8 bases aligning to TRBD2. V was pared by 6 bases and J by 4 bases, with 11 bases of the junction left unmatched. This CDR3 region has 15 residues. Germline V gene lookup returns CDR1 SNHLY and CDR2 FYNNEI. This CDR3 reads CASSPGGSGVYEQYF. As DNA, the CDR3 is TGTGCCAGCAGCCCCGGGGGTAGCGGGGTATACGAGCAGTACTTC.

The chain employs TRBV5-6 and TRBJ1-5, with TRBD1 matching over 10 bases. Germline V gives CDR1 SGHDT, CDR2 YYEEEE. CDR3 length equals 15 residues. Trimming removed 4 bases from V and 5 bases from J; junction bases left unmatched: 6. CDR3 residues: CASSPGQGPYQPQHF. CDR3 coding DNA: TGTGCCAGCAGCCCGGGACAGGGGCCCTATCAGCCCCAGCATTTT.

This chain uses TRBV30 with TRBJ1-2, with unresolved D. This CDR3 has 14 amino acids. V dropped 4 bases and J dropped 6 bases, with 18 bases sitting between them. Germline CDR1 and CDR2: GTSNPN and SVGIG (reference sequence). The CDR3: CAWKSYTQAHGYTF. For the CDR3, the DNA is TGTGCCTGGAAATCGTATACCCAGGCCCATGGCTACACCTTC.

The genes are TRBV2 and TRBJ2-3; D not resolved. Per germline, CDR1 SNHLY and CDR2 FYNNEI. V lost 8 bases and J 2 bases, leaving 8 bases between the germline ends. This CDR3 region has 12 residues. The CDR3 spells CASGDNTDTQYF. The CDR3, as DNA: TGTGCCAGCGGAGATAACACAGATACGCAGTATTTT. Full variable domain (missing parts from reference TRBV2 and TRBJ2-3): EPEVTQTPSHQVTQMGQEVILRCVPISNHLYFYWYRQILGQKVEFLVSFYNNEISEKSEIFDDQFSVERPDGSNFTLKIRSTKLEDSAMYFCASGDNTDTQYFGPGTRLTVL.

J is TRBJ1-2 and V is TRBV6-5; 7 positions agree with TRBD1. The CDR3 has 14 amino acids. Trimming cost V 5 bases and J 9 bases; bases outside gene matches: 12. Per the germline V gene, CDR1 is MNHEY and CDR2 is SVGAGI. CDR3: CASSPTGRPDRYTF. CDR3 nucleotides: TGTGCCAGCAGTCCGACAGGGCGACCCGATCGCTACACCTTC.

CDR3 DNA: TGCGCCAGCAGCTTGACACCAGGGTCCTACAATGAGCAGTTCTTC. As protein: CASSLTPGSYNEQFF. The chain recombines TRBV5-1 with TRBJ2-1, with D possibly being TRBD1 (5 bases). The CDR3 length is 15 residues. V was trimmed by 1 base and J by 1 base, leaving 9 bases between them. Germline V CDR1 and CDR2: SGHRS, YFSETQ.

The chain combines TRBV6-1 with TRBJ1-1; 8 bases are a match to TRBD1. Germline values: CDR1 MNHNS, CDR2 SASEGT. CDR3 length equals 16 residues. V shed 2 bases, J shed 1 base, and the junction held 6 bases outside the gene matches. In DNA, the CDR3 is TGTGCCAGCAGTGAACCCCAAGGACAGGGGAACACTGAAGCTTTCTTT. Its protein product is CASSEPQGQGNTEAFF.

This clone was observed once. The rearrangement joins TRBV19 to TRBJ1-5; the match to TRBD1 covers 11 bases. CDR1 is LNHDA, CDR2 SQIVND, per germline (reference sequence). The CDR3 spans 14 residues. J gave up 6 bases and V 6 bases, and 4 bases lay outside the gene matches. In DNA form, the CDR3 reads TGTGCCAGTAGGAGGGACAGGGGGGTTCAGCCCCAGCATTTT. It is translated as CASRRDRGVQPQHF.